The rows below give T cell receptor beta chains drawn from one sample of a study of T cells in Graves' hyperthyroidism and ophthalmopathy. Using its own MiXCR run on the multiplex PCR reads, TCRdb lists one record per CDR3 protein. The table has approximately 370,000 distinct CDR3 sequences, approximately 17% seen once; the top ten hold 34%. Source material: blood. These receptors all stem from a woman aged 30 to 39 with Graves' hyperthyroidism that later progressed to Graves' ophthalmopathy. Both conserved end residues are part of each CDR3. The order of the fields is J gene, V gene, CDR3 protein.

TRBJ1-1	TRBV5-6	CASSFGQGPEAFF
TRBJ2-1	TRBV7-8	CASSLYGGAYNEQFF
TRBJ1-3	TRBV3-1	CASSQRGGHGNTIYF
TRBJ1-6	TRBV11-2	CASSSWTGTNSPLHF
TRBJ2-1	TRBV20-1	CSARYNEQFF
TRBJ2-5	TRBV7-9	CASSQIGGLAGNQETQYF
TRBJ1-3	TRBV11-3	CASGQGASGNTIYF
TRBJ1-2	TRBV2	CASSSYRGGDYGYTF
TRBJ2-7	TRBV28	CASRGQGGGYEQYF
TRBJ2-7	TRBV29-1	CSVEVRDSYEQYF
TRBJ2-7	TRBV14	CASSQTSGRFYEQYF
TRBJ2-7	TRBV27	CASSNLGLAKITYEQYF
TRBJ2-2	TRBV14	CASSRPSWGGNTGELFF
TRBJ1-2	TRBV30	CAWSDQTYGYTF
TRBJ2-7	TRBV28	CASGGGTSYEQYF
TRBJ2-1	TRBV7-6	CASSPQDRGVNEQFF
TRBJ2-3	TRBV20-1	CSASPQNTDTQYF
TRBJ1-5	TRBV7-9	CASSPAQGEQPQHF
TRBJ1-1	TRBV20-1	CSANWGSDTEAFF
TRBJ1-1	TRBV12-3/TRBV12-4	CASSSWTNTEAFF
TRBJ2-5	TRBV25-1	CASRHSGQDETQYF
TRBJ1-6	TRBV4-1	CASSQDNGLQSPLHF
TRBJ2-3	TRBV11-2	CASSQDWRGTDTQYF
TRBJ1-2	TRBV6-1	CASKTGIDYGYTF
TRBJ2-2	TRBV24-1	CATSVGGELFF
TRBJ1-1	TRBV2	CASSERMAGMTEAFF
TRBJ1-6	TRBV12-3/TRBV12-4	CASSHLQGLGRNSPLHF
TRBJ2-3	TRBV7-2	CASSWDGGDTQYF
TRBJ2-5	TRBV7-2	CASSRSGRGETQYF
TRBJ2-5	TRBV29-1	CSIEEGLAGGPQETQYF
TRBJ2-5	TRBV2	CASSQDQRTGGQETQYF
TRBJ2-5	TRBV28	CASSPGVITTKETQYF
TRBJ2-3	TRBV11-2	CASSLSPGPRDTQYF
TRBJ2-1	TRBV24-1	CATSGSSNEQFF
TRBJ1-5	TRBV28	CASSLDRGSNQPQHF
TRBJ1-3	TRBV9	CASSSRGVSGNTIYF
TRBJ2-7	TRBV4-1	CASSQVLGGGPYEQYF
TRBJ2-1	TRBV5-1	CASSWATDSYNEQFF
TRBJ2-2	TRBV30	CAWSASPGAGELFF
TRBJ1-2	TRBV6-1	CASRTGGSDYGYTF
TRBJ2-7	TRBV2	CASLGHYSGTESYEQYF
TRBJ2-5	TRBV18	CASSDGTLAEETQYF
TRBJ2-2	TRBV10-1	CASKGQGTGELFF
TRBJ2-4	TRBV3-1	CASSQALIQYF
TRBJ2-1	TRBV5-1	CASSLAPTSGGNYNEQFF
TRBJ1-1	TRBV15	CATSRDLSYEAFF
TRBJ2-5	TRBV11-2	CASSFSPETQYF
TRBJ1-1	TRBV5-8	CASSLTDTSGAEAFF
TRBJ1-5	TRBV5-1	CASSLNDGRNQPQHF
TRBJ2-7	TRBV20-1	CSARDLAGGLEQYF
TRBJ1-1	TRBV30	CAWTLWSHEAFF
TRBJ1-3	TRBV18	CASSPQGSSGNTIYF